This TCR beta chain emerged from a study of post-analysis software for immune sequencing data. Study-wide background: Secondary progressive, relapsing-remitting and progressive-relapsing multiple sclerosis were among the included disease courses. Notes on the study in general: Patients carried four or five TRBV segments more frequently than controls did, and TRBV5-6, TRBV5-1 and TRBV20-1 were among them. By F measure, samples from a shared preparation batch strongly co-clustered. There was significantly lower normalized Chao1 diversity in multiple sclerosis patients than in controls.

Prepared libraries of TCR beta cDNA carried unique molecular identifiers. Input amounts of about 0.85 to 11 million T cells were used. These gave approximately 500,000 cDNA molecules, so each molecule approximated one T cell. Via MiXCR, TCRdb re-called the PCR reads, giving one row per CDR3 protein. The sample consists of fewer than 850,000 distinct CDR3 sequences, roughly 29% of them appearing once. Trimming stripped 7 bases from V and 1 base from J, with 14 bases between. Per germline, CDR1 LNHDA and CDR2 SQIVND (reference sequence). The CDR3 loop spans 15 amino acids. A remark on this clonotype: Its antigen is unknown.

The receptor was derived from a girl between 5 and 17 years old with multiple sclerosis. Sequenced: blood. This chain connects TRBV19 to TRBJ2-1; tentatively, D is TRBD2 (7 bases). CDR3 amino acids: CASTYEGGSYNEQFF. Here the CDR3 DNA reads TGTGCCAGTACCTACGAGGGGGGGTCCTACAATGAGCAGTTCTTC. Using reference TRBV19 and TRBJ2-1 for the parts outside the CDR3, the full variable domain is DGGITQSPKYLFRKEGQNVTLSCEQNLNHDAMYWYRQDPGQGLRLIYYSQIVNDFQKGDIAEGYSVSREKKESFPLTVTSAQKNPTAFYLCASTYEGGSYNEQFFGPGTRLTVL.